Following are 6 T cell receptor beta chains from one sample sequenced in a study of blood T cells in healthy people across ages. Together with a sample-barcoded 5' primer, a J-beta primer mix was included in a second PCR lasting about 7 to 11 cycles. Using its own MiXCR run on the 5' RACE reads, TCRdb lists one record per CDR3 protein. Of 700,000 to 850,000 distinct CDR3 sequences listed, 53% are singletons. The sample consisted of blood. These TCRs come from an elderly man in good health.

A few counts support this clonotype. The genes are TRBV20-1 and TRBJ2-7, with TRBD2 matching over 15 bases. Germline trimming cut 3 bases from V and 3 bases from J; bases unmatched to any gene: 6. The CDR3 spans 16 residues. CDR1 is DFQATT, CDR2 SNEGSKA, per germline (reference sequence). The CDR3 DNA follows: TGCAGTGCTAGGGGGACTAGCGGGAGGTACAACTACGAGCAGTACTTC. Encoded protein: CSARGTSGRYNYEQYF.

The chain uses TRBV4-2 and TRBJ2-7; 10 bases match TRBD2. V shed 0 bases, J shed 0 bases, and the junction held 8 bases outside the gene matches. The CDR3 totals 18 residues. Germline V gene lookup returns CDR1 LGHNA and CDR2 YNFKEQ. CDR3 region: CASSQDIASGSGSYEQYF. The DNA for the CDR3 is TGTGCCAGCAGCCAAGATATCGCTAGCGGGAGCGGCTCCTACGAGCAGTACTTC.

This clonotype was detected once. V gene TRBV7-2 combines with J gene TRBJ2-7; possibly TRBD1 for D (6 bases). CDR1 and CDR2 from the germline V gene are SGHTA and FQGNSA. This CDR3 spans 14 amino acids. V was pared by 8 bases and J by 2 bases, with 16 bases between. The CDR3 DNA is TGTGCCAGCGGGCATACAGGGATGACCTACGAGCAGTACTTC. Residues: CASGHTGMTYEQYF.

The rearrangement joins TRBV2 to TRBJ2-1; 15 nucleotides line up with TRBD2. Germline loops: CDR1 SNHLY, CDR2 FYNNEI. This CDR3 is built from 11 residues. V lost 10 bases and J lost 15; bases outside the gene matches: 4. The DNA of the CDR3 is TGTGCCACCGGGACTAGCGGGGGGCGGTTCTTC. Its translation: CATGTSGGRFF.

The V gene is TRBV6-1, the J gene TRBJ2-4, with a weak D call TRBD1 (6 bases). The closer fit of TRBJ2-7 to the DNA end suggests the J call may be wrong. The germline gives CDR1 MNHNS, CDR2 SASEGT. This CDR3 spans 14 amino acids. CDR3 residues: CASSSGTWTYEQYF. The CDR3, as DNA: TGTGCCAGCAGTTCCGGGACATGGACCTACGAGCAGTACTTC.

V is TRBV7-8 and J is TRBJ2-1, with D possibly matching TRBD2 (6 bases). The V gene's germline CDR1 is SGHVS and CDR2 FQNEAQ. This CDR3 is built from 16 residues. V was shortened by 0 bases and J by 7 bases, with 16 bases between the two germline ends. DNA of the CDR3: TGTGCCAGCAGCTTAGCCGGAGGGCCGAAGGGGAATGAGCAGTTCTTC. This encodes CASSLAGGPKGNEQFF.